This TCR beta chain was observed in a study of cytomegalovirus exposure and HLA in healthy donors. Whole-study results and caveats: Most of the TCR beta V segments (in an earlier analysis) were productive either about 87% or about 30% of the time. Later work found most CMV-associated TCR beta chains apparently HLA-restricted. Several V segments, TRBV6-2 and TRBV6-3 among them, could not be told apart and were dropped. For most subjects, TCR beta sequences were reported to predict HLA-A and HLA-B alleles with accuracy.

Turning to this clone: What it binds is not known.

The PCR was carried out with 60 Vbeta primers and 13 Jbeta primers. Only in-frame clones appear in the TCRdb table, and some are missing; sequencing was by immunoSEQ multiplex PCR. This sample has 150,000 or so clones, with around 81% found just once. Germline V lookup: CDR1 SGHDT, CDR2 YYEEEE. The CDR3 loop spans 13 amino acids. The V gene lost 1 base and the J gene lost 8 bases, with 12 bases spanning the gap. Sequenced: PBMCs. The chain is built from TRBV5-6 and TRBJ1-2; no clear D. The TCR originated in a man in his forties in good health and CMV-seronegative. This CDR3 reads CASSLYGPLGYTF. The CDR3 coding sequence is TGTGCCAGCAGCTTGTATGGGCCCCTAGGCTACACCTTC.